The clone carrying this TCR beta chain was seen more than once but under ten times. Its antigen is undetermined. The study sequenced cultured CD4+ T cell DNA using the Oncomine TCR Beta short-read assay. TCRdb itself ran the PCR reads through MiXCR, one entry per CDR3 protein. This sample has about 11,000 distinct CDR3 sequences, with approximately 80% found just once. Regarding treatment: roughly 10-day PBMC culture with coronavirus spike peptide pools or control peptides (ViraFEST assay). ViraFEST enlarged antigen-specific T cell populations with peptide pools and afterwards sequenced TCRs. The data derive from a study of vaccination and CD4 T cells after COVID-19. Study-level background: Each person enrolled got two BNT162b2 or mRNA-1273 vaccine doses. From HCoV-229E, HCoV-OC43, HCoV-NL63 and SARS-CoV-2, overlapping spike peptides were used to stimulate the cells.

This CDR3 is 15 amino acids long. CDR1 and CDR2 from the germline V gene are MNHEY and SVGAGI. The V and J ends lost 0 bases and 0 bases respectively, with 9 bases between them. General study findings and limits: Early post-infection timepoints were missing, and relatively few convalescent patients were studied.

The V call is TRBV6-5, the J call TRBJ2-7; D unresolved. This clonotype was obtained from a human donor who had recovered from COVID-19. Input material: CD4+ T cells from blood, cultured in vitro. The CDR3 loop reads CASSYSGYGSYEQYF. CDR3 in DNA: TGTGCCAGCAGTTACTCGGGGTATGGCTCCTACGAGCAGTACTTC.